A selection of T cell receptor beta chains follows, all from one sample in a study of blood T cell repertoires in COVID-19. Profiling relied on immunoSEQ multiplex PCR, and the TCRdb table lists in-frame clones only, not all of them. This table has some 210,000 clones, 80% to 85% appearing once. The specimen was PBMCs or T cells enriched from blood (not recorded which). Receptors originate from a woman in her fifties or sixties with acute COVID-19. Each CDR3 is given with its conserved first and last residue. D genes are given only for firm matches. Size tells how often a clone was seen (once, few, many) or the class of an expanded clone, and some rows leave it out.

TGTGCCAGCAGCATCTTGACAGGACCGAACTATGGCTACACCTTC | CASSILTGPNYGYTF | - | TRBJ1-2 | TRBV7-9 | -
TGTGCCAGCAGTTTACTTTCAGGGGACAGGCCCTACGAGCAGTACTTC | CASSLLSGDRPYEQYF | - | TRBJ2-7 | TRBV28 | TRBD1
TGTGCCAGCAGCTTTCAAGCCGCGTACCAAGAGACCCAGTACTTC | CASSFQAAYQETQYF | - | TRBJ2-5 | TRBV7-2 | -
TGTGCCAGCAGCTTAGACCGGCAGGGGTGGAACACCATATATTTT | CASSLDRQGWNTIYF | - | TRBJ1-3 | TRBV7-9 | -
TGCAGCGCACAGGGGGGCTACGAGCAGTACTTC | CSAQGGYEQYF | - | TRBJ2-7 | TRBV29-1 | TRBD1
TGTGCCAGCAGCCCCACCGGGACTGGAGGGGACACTGAAGCTTTCTTT | CASSPTGTGGDTEAFF | - | TRBJ1-1 | TRBV9 | -
TGCGCCAGCGCAAGCTGGAACACCGGGGAGCTGTTTTTT | CASASWNTGELFF | - | TRBJ2-2 | TRBV4-3 | -
TGTGCCAGCTTAGCAACGTTAGCGGGGGCCTACAATGAGCAGTTCTTC | CASLATLAGAYNEQFF | - | TRBJ2-1 | TRBV11-3 | TRBD2
TGTGCCAGCAGTTCGTGGGCGTTAGCGGGAGAAGAGACCCAGTACTTC | CASSSWALAGEETQYF | - | TRBJ2-5 | TRBV6-2/TRBV6-3 | TRBD2
TGTGCCAGCAGCCAAGGGCAGTGGGGACAGGGGGCTAATGGCTACACCTTC | CASSQGQWGQGANGYTF | - | TRBJ1-2 | TRBV3-1/TRBV3-2 | TRBD1
TGTGCCAGCAGCTTGTACTACGAGCAGTACTTC | CASSLYYEQYF | - | TRBJ2-7 | TRBV5-4 | -
TGTGCCAGCAGTATGAATAGCGGGGGCTTCTACAATGAGCAGTTCTTC | CASSMNSGGFYNEQFF | - | TRBJ2-1 | TRBV6-2/TRBV6-3 | TRBD2
TGCGCCAGCAGCCAAGGGAGTAGCCTAAACACTGAAGCTTTCTTT | CASSQGSSLNTEAFF | - | TRBJ1-1 | TRBV4-3 | -
TGTGCCAGCAGCTTCCACATTAATGAAAAACTGTTTTTT | CASSFHINEKLFF | - | TRBJ1-4 | TRBV7-2 | -
TGTGCCAGCAGCCGTGGGACTAGCGGACATCCTAGCACAGATACGCAGTATTTT | CASSRGTSGHPSTDTQYF | many | TRBJ2-3 | TRBV11-3 | TRBD2
TGTGCCAGTACGGGACACCTAACCTACAATGAGCAGTTCTTC | CASTGHLTYNEQFF | - | TRBJ2-1 | TRBV19 | -
TGCAGCGTCGAAAATATTATAGGACAGGGGGTTAGCACAGATACGCAGTATTTT | CSVENIIGQGVSTDTQYF | - | TRBJ2-3 | TRBV29-1 | TRBD1
TGTGCCAGTAGTATACAGCTTCAGGGAGGAGAGACCCAGTACTTC | CASSIQLQGGETQYF | few | TRBJ2-5 | TRBV19 | -
TGTGCCAGCAGTCCCGGGGGGTTTGGTGAAAAACTGTTTTTT | CASSPGGFGEKLFF | - | TRBJ1-4 | TRBV28 | -
TGCGCCAGCAGCTCCGGAAGTCTGGCTGGGAGAGAGCAGTACTTC | CASSSGSLAGREQYF | few | TRBJ2-7 | TRBV5-1 | -
TGCGCCAGCAGCTTGGATGGAGTTCAGCCCCAGCATTTT | CASSLDGVQPQHF | - | TRBJ1-5 | TRBV5-1 | -
TGTGCCAGCAGCCAACCCTGGGCAGGGAAAGAGACCCAGTACTTC | CASSQPWAGKETQYF | - | TRBJ2-5 | TRBV3-1/TRBV3-2 | -
TGCGCCAGCAGCTTGGGAGGGATTGAGCAGTTCTTC | CASSLGGIEQFF | - | TRBJ2-1 | TRBV5-1 | -
TGTGCCAGCAGTCCTGTAAAACTAGCGGGAATTCTCTACAATGAGCAGTTCTTC | CASSPVKLAGILYNEQFF | - | TRBJ2-1 | TRBV27 | TRBD2